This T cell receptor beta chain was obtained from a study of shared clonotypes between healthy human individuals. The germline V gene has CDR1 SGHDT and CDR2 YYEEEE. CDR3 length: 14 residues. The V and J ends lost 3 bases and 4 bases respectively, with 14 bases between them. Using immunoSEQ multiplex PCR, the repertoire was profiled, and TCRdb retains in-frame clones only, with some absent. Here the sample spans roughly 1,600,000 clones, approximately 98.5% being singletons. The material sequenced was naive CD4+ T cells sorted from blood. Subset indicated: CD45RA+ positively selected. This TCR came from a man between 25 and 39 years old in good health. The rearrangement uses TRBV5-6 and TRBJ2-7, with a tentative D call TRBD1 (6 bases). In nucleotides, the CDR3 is TGTGCCAGCAGCTCCGGGACACGTAGTTACGAGCAGTACTTC. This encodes CASSSGTRSYEQYF.